These 13 T cell receptor beta chains were sequenced from one sample in a study of T cell clonality in common variable immunodeficiency. The method was immunoSEQ multiplex PCR; TCRdb's version includes in-frame clones alone and lacks a portion of them. This repertoire holds about 45,000 clones, and none appear only once. The sample comprised peripheral blood mononuclear cells. Source of these receptors: a person between 18 and 75 years old in good health.

This clone was found many times. The read gets to within 3 residues of the CDR3 end, and the germline J gene fills in the rest. The chain combines TRBV20-1 with TRBJ2-5; tentatively, D is TRBD1 (5 bases). Germline CDR1 and CDR2: DFQATT and SNEGSKA (reference sequence). Trimming left V 1 base short and J 1 base short, with 10 bases between. The CDR3 is 14 amino acids. The CDR3 bases that were read are TGCAGTGCTAGAGGTGACAGTGTCCAAGAGACC. Residues: CSARGDSVQET. The CDR3 reads in full as CSARGDSVQETQYF.

This clone was counted at least ten times. The read ends 3 residues shy of where the CDR3 ends; the end is completed using the germline J gene. The chain combines TRBV15 with TRBJ1-5, with TRBD1 matching 7 bases. V lost 5 bases to trimming and J lost 7 bases; unmatched junction nucleotides: 11. CDR1 is LNHNV, CDR2 YYDKDF, per germline (reference sequence). The CDR3 sequence is 15 residues long. CDR3 region: CATSPTGTVEQPQHF. The covered CDR3 bases are TGTGCCACCAGCCCTACGGGGACAGTGGAACAGCCC.

This clone has a count of ten or more. The read is 3 residues too short to cover the CDR3 end, so that end is filled in from the germline J gene. The V and J genes are TRBV2 and TRBJ2-1, with 8 positions matching TRBD2. J gave up 2 bases and V 10 bases, and 10 bases lay outside the gene matches. The CDR3 has 15 residues. The germline gives CDR1 SNHLY, CDR2 FYNNEI. The CDR3 loop reads CATRRERETYNEQFF. CDR3 bases read: TGTGCCACCCGAAGGGAGCGGGAGACCTACAATGAG.

This clone occurred many times. Read coverage stops 3 residues before the CDR3 terminus; the germline J gene supplies the remainder. The chain carries TRBV6-2 or TRBV6-3 and TRBJ2-7; TRBD1 matches 8 bases. Trimming cost V 2 bases and J 3 bases; bases outside gene matches: 12. Looked up from germline, CDR1 is MNHEY and CDR2 is SVGEGT. The CDR3 contains 17 residues. The part of the CDR3 DNA that was read is TGTGCCAGCAGTTACGGGGGGACAGGATTCTCAGGCTACGAG. Its translation: CASSYGGTGFSGYE. The entire CDR3 is CASSYGGTGFSGYEQYF.

This clone was counted ten times or more. Partial CDR3 DNA: TGTGCCAGTCAGAGCTCTGGGGCCAACGTC. Protein: CASQSSGANV. From start to end, the CDR3 is CASQSSGANVLTF. The genes are TRBV5-4 and TRBJ2-6, with no clear D. The read finishes 3 residues shy of the CDR3 end, and the germline J gene is used to complete it. Trimming cost V 8 bases and J 0 bases, with 6 bases left between them. CDR3 size: 13 residues. Germline V gene sequence: CDR1 SGHNT, CDR2 YYREEE (reference sequence).

This clone was seen repeatedly, ten times or more. With the read ending 3 residues before the CDR3 end, the germline J gene is used to fill in that end. The rearrangement links TRBV12-3 or TRBV12-4 to TRBJ1-2; D call uncertain. V was shortened by 3 bases and J by 4 bases, with 9 bases between the two germline ends. The CDR3 consists of 13 residues. The sequenced part of the CDR3 DNA is TGTGCCAGCAGTTTTCCGGGGTCCTATGGC. It codes for CASSFPGSYG. The whole CDR3 protein is CASSFPGSYGYTF.

This clone was picked up a small number of times. A clone one base away is much larger, so this may be a read error. Read sequence stops 3 residues before the CDR3 end, and the germline J gene provides the missing end. This chain uses TRBV6-1 with TRBJ2-7; TRBD1 matches at 9 bases. The CDR3 sequence is 14 residues long. Germline V gives CDR1 MNHNS, CDR2 SASEGT. J was trimmed by 4 bases and V by 3 bases; bases with no gene match: 4. CDR3 DNA (partial): TGTGCCAGCAGTGAGGTGACAGGGGGATACGAG. This sequence encodes CASSEVTGGYE. The whole CDR3 protein reads CASSEVTGGYEQYF.

This clone was observed many times. The CDR3 here is CSARFYRGDNEKLFF. CDR3 DNA, as far as it was read: TGCAGTGCTAGATTTTATCGCGGTGATAATGAAAAA. The V call is TRBV20-1, the J call TRBJ1-4; D gene ambiguous. From the germline J gene comes the end of the CDR3, since the read stops 3 residues before it. From germline, CDR1 is DFQATT and CDR2 SNEGSKA (reference sequence). V was clipped by 2 bases and J by 4 bases, with 14 bases between them. This CDR3 is built from 15 residues.

At least ten counts were recorded for this clone. The read halts 3 residues ahead of the CDR3 end, with the missing end drawn from the germline J gene. The V call is TRBV30, the J call TRBJ1-3; maybe TRBD1 (5 bases). The CDR3 loop spans 13 amino acids. Germline values: CDR1 GTSNPN, CDR2 SVGIG (reference sequence). Between the trimmed V and J ends, which lost 5 bases and 1 base, there was a span of 9 bases. CDR3 residues: CAWGGQSGNTIYF. The sequenced part of the CDR3 DNA is TGTGCCTGGGGAGGACAATCTGGAAACACC.

Concerning this clone itself: This likely reflects a read error, since a far larger clone is one base away. The CDR3 end is not reached by the read, which stops 3 residues before it; the germline J gene fills it in. V and J are TRBV19 and TRBJ1-2; D might be TRBD1 (6 bases). CDR3 size: 14 residues. The V gene's germline CDR1 is LNHDA and CDR2 SQIVND (reference sequence). V was pared by 11 bases and J by 4 bases, with 20 bases between. The CDR3 bases that were read are TGTGCCGGTGGTGACAGGCTAAGGAGCTATGGC. This encodes CAGGDRLRSYG. The entire CDR3 sequence reads CAGGDRLRSYGYTF.

This clone was picked up many times. Read data end 3 residues before the CDR3 end; the end is taken from the germline J gene. This sequence joins TRBV2 and TRBJ2-7, with a tentative D call TRBD1 (6 bases). Germline CDR1 and CDR2: SNHLY and FYNNEI. The CDR3 is made up of 13 amino acids. Trimming took off 4 bases at V and 1 base at J, with 8 bases between the two ends. The CDR3 sequence is CASSVGTSYEQYF. CDR3 bases read: TGTGCCAGCAGTGTGGGGACATCCTACGAG.

This clone was detected ten times or more. Sequencing ends 3 residues short of the CDR3 end; the germline J gene provides the rest. The V call is TRBV2, the J call TRBJ2-5; TRBD1 might be the D (6 bases). The CDR3 is made up of 14 amino acids. V gave up 3 bases and J gave up 5 bases, with 13 bases separating them. In germline, CDR1 is SNHLY, CDR2 FYNNEI. The sequenced CDR3 bases are TGTGCCAGCAGTGACCCCGGGACATATGAGACC. Translating it yields CASSDPGTYET. The entire CDR3 reads CASSDPGTYETQYF.

At least ten counts were recorded for this clone. The read ends 3 residues early relative to the CDR3; the germline J gene fills the gap. V gene TRBV7-9 combines with J gene TRBJ2-1; 8 nucleotides agree with TRBD2. Germline CDR1 is SEHNR and CDR2 is FQNEAQ (reference sequence). V lost 7 bases to trimming and J lost 8 bases; unmatched junction nucleotides: 7. The CDR3 totals 13 residues. The CDR3 DNA, read in part, is TGTGCCAGCACCTGGACTAGCTTAGATGAG. This translates into CASTWTSLDE. Given in full, the CDR3 is CASTWTSLDEQFF.